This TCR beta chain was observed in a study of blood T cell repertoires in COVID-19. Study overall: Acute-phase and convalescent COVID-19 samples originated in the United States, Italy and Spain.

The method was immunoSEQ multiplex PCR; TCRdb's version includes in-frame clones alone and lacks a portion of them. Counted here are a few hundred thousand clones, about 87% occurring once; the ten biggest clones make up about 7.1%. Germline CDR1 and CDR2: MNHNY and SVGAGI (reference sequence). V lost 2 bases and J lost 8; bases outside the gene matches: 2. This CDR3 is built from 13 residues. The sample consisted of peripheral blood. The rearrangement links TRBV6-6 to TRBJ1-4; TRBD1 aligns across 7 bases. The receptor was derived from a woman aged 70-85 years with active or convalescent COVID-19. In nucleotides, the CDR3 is TGTGCCAGCAGTTACCGGGGACAGGAAAAACTGTTTTTT. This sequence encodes CASSYRGQEKLFF.